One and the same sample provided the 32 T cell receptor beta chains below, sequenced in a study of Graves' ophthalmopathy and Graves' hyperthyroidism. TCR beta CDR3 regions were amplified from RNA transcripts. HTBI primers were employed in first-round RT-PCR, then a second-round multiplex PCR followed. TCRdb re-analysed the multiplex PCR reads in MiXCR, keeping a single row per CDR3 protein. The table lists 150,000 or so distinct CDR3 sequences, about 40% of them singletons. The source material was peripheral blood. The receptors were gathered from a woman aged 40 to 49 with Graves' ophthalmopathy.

CDR3 DNA sequence: TGCAGCGTCCGTCTTGGGGTAGGAGACACTGAAGCTTTCTTT. The encoded protein is CSVRLGVGDTEAFF. The rearrangement joins TRBV29-1 to TRBJ1-1; D is undetermined. Germline values: CDR1 SQVTM, CDR2 ANQGSEA. The CDR3 has 14 residues. The V end was cut by 6 bases, the J end by 3 bases, with 17 bases between.

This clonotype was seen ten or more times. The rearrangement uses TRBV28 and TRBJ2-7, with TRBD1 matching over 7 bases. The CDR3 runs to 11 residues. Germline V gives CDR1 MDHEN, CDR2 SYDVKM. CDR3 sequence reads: CGTGVINEQYF. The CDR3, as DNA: TGTGGCACAGGGGTAATTAACGAGCAGTACTTC.

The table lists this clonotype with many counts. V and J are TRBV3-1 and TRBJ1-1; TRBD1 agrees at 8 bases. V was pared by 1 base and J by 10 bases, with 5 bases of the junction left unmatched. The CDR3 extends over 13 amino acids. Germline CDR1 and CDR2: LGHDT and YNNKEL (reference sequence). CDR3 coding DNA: TGTGCCAGCAGCCAAGGAAGGACAGGGTCAGCTTTCTTT. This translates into CASSQGRTGSAFF.

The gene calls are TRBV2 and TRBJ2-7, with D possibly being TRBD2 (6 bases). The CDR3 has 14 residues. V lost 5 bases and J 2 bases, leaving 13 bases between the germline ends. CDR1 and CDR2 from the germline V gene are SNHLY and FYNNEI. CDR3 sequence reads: CASSSAGRTYEQYF. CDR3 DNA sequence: TGTGCCAGCAGTTCAGCGGGCCGAACCTACGAGCAGTACTTC.

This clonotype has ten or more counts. In DNA form, the CDR3 reads TGTGCCAGCAGTTTCCAGGGGGACTATGGCTACACCTTC. This sequence encodes CASSFQGDYGYTF. The V and J genes are TRBV12-3 or TRBV12-4 and TRBJ1-2, with 7 bases matching TRBD1. V dropped 3 bases and J dropped 3; count of bases not matched to a gene: 1. The CDR3 has 13 residues.

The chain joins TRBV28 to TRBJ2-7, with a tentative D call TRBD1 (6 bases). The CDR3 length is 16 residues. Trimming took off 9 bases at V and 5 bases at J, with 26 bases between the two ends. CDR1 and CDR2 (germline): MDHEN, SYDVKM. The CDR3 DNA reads TGTGCCAGTTATAGACAAACAGGGATAGGGACCGACGAGCAGTACTTC. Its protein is CASYRQTGIGTDEQYF.

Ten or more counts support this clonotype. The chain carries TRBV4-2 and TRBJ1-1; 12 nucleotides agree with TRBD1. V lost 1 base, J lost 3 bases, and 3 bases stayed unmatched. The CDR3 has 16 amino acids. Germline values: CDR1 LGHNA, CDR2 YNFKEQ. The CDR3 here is CASSQGDRGLDTEAFF. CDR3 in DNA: TGTGCCAGCAGCCAAGGGGACAGGGGGCTTGACACTGAAGCTTTCTTT.

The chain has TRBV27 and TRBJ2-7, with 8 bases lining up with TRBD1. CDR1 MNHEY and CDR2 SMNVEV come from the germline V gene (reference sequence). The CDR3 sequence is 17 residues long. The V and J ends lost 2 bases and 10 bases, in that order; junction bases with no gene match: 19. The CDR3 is CASSLTDRGVLALEQYF. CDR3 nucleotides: TGTGCCAGCAGTTTAACCGACAGGGGAGTGCTTGCCCTCGAACAGTACTTC.

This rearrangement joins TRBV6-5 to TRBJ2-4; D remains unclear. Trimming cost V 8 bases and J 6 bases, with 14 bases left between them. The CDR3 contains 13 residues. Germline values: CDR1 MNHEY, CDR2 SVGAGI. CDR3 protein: CASSPGQINIQYF. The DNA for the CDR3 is TGTGCCAGCTCACCTGGGCAGATAAACATTCAGTACTTC.

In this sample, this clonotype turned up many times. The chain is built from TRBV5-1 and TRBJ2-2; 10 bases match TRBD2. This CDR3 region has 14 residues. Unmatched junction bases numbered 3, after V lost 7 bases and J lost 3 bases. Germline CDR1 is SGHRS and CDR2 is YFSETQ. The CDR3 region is CASQGLADTGELFF. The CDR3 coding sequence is TGCGCCAGCCAAGGACTAGCGGACACCGGGGAGCTGTTTTTT.

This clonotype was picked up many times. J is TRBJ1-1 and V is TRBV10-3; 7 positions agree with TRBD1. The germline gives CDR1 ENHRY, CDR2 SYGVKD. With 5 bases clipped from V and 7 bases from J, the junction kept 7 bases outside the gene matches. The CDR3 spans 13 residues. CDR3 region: CAISWDRDNEAFF. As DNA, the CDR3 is TGTGCCATCAGTTGGGACAGAGATAATGAAGCTTTCTTT.

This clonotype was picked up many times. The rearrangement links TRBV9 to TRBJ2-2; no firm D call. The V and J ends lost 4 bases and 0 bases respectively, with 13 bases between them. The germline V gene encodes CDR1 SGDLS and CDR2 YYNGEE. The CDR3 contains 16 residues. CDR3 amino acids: CASSLRVRANTGELFF. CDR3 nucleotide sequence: TGTGCCAGCAGCCTCCGGGTTCGAGCGAACACCGGGGAGCTGTTTTTT.

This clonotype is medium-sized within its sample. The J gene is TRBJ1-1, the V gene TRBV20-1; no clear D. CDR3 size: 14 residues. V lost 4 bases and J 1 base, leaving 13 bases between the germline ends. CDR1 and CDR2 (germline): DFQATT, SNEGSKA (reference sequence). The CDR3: CSAIDLTTNTEAFF. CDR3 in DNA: TGCAGTGCTATTGATCTTACAACGAACACTGAAGCTTTCTTT.

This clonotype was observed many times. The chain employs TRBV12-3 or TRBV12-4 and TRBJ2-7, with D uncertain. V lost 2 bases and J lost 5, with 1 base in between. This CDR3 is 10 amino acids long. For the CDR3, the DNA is TGTGCCAGCAGTTTAAACGAGCAGTACTTC. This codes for CASSLNEQYF.

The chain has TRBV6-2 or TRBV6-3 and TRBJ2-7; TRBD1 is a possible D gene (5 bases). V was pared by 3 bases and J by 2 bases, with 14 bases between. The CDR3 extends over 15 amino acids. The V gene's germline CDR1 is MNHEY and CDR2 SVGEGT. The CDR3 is CASSYRQGLTYEQYF. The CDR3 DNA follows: TGTGCCAGCAGTTATCGTCAGGGCCTAACCTACGAGCAGTACTTC.

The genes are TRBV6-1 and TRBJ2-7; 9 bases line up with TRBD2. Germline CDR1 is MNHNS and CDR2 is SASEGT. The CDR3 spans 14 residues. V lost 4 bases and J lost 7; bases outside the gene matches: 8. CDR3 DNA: TGTGCCAGCAGTGCAGCGGGGGGCGGCCGGGAGCAGTACTTC. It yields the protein CASSAAGGGREQYF.

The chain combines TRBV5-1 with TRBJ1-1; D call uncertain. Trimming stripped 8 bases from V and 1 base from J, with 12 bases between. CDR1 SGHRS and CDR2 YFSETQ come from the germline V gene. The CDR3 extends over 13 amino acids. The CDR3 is CASQVLANTEAFF. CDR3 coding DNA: TGCGCCAGTCAGGTTCTGGCGAACACTGAAGCTTTCTTT.

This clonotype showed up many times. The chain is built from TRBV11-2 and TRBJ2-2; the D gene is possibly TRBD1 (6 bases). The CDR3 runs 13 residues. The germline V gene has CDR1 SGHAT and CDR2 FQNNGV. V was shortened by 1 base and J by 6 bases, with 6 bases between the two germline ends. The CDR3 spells CASSLAGAGELFF. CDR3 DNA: TGTGCCAGCAGCTTAGCAGGGGCCGGGGAGCTGTTTTTT.

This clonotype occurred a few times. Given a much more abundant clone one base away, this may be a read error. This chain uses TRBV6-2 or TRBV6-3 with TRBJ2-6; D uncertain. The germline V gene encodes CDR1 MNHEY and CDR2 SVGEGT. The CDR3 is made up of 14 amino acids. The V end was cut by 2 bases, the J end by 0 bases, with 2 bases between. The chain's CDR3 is CASSYLSGANVLTF. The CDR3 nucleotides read TGTGCCAGCAGTTACCTCTCTGGGGCCAACGTCCTGACTTTC.

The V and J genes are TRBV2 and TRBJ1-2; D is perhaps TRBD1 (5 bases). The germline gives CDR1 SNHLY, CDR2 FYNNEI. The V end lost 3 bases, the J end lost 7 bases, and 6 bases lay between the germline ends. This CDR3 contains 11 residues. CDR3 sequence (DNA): TGTGCCAGCAGTGACAGGGTTGGCTACACCTTC. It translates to CASSDRVGYTF. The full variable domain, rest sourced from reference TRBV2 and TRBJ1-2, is EPEVTQTPSHQVTQMGQEVILRCVPISNHLYFYWYRQILGQKVEFLVSFYNNEISEKSEIFDDQFSVERPDGSNFTLKIRSTKLEDSAMYFCASSDRVGYTFGSGTRLTVV.

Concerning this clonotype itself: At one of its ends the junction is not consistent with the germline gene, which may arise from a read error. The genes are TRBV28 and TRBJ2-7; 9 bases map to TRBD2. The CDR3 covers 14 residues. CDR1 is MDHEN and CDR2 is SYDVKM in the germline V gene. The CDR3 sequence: CASSPPAGFSGSDF. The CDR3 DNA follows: TGTGCCAGCAGTCCCCCGGCGGGGTTTAGCGGGAGCGACTTC.

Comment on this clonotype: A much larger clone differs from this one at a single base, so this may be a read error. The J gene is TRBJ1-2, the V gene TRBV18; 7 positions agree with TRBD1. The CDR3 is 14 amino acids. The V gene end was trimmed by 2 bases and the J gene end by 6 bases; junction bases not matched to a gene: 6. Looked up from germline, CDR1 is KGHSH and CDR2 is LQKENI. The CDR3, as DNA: TGTGCCAGCTCACCAGCAGGGACAGATCATGGCTACACCTTC. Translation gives CASSPAGTDHGYTF.

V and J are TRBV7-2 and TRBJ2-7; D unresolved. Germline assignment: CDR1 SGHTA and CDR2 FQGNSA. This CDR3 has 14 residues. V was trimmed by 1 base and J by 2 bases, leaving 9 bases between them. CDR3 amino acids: CASSLEAETYEQYF. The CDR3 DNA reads TGTGCCAGCAGCTTAGAAGCAGAAACCTACGAGCAGTACTTC.

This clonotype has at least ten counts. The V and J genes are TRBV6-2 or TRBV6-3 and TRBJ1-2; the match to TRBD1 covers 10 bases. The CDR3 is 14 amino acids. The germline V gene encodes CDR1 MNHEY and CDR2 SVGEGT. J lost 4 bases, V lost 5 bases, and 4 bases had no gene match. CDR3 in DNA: TGTGCCAGCAGTGCGACAGGGGGCCTCTATGGCTACACCTTC. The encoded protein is CASSATGGLYGYTF.

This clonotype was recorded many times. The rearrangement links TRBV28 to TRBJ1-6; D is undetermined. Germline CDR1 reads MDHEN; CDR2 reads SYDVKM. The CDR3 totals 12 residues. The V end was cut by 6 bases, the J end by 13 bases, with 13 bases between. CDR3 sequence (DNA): TGTGCCAGCAGGCCGCCGGATTGGCCCCTCCACTTT. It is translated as CASRPPDWPLHF.

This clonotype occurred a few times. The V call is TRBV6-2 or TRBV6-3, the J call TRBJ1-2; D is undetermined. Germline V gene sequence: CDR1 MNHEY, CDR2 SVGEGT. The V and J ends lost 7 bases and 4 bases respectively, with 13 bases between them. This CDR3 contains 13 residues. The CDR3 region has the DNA TGTGCCAGCACTCTCGGGAGTCTCTATGGCTACACCTTC. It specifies CASTLGSLYGYTF.

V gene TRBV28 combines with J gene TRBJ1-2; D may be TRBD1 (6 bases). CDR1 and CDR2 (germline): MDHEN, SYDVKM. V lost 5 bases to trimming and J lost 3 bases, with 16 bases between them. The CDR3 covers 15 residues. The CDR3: CASSTLHRDHYGYTF. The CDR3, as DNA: TGTGCCAGCAGTACGCTGCACAGGGATCACTATGGCTACACCTTC.

The CDR3 loop is CASSRDRSYNSPLHF. The CDR3 DNA sequence: TGTGCCAGCAGCAGGGACAGGTCCTATAATTCACCCCTCCACTTT. V gene TRBV12-3 or TRBV12-4 combines with J gene TRBJ1-6; 8 bases agree with TRBD1. The trim removed 6 bases at V and 1 base at J, leaving 2 bases unmatched. This CDR3 has 15 amino acids.

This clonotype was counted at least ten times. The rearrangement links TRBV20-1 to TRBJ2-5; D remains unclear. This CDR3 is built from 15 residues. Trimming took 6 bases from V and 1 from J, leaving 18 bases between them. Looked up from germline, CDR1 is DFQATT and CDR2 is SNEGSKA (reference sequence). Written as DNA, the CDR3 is TGCAGTGCCTCAGGACCAAGTAAAGCCCAAGAGACCCAGTACTTC. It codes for CSASGPSKAQETQYF.

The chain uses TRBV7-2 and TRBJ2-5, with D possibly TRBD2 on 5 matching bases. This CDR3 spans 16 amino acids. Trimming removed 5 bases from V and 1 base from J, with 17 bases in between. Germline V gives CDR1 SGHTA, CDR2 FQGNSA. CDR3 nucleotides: TGTGCCAGCAGCCCCACGACTACCGGCCTCCAAGAGACCCAGTACTTC. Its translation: CASSPTTTGLQETQYF.

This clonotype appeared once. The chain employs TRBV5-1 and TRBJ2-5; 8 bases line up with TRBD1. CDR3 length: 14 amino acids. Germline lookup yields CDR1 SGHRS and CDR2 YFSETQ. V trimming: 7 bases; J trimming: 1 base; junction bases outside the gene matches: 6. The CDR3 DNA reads TGCGCCAGCGGCCGGGACAGGAGCCAAGAGACCCAGTACTTC. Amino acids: CASGRDRSQETQYF.

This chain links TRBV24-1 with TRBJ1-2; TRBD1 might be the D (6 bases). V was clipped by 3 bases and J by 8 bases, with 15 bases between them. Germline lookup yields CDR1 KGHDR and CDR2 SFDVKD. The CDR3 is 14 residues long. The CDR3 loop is CATSDAGTFAGYTF. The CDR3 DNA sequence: TGTGCCACCAGTGATGCCGGGACATTCGCCGGCTACACCTTC.